This TCR beta chain was observed in a study of OX40 agonist ivuxolimab in advanced cancers. CDR3 size: 16 residues. Looked up from germline, CDR1 is LGHNA and CDR2 is YNFKEQ. With V trimmed by 1 base and J by 0 bases, 2 bases remained unmatched. Repertoires were generated with immunoSEQ multiplex PCR, while TCRdb's copy carries only in-frame clones and drops some. The table has 45,000 to 55,000 clones, less than 85% seen once; the top ten hold more than 0.95%. The J gene is TRBJ2-3, the V gene TRBV4-2; the match to TRBD2 covers 9 bases. This TCR derives from an adult with an advanced solid tumor such as melanoma, head and neck, liver or kidney cancer. The sequencing used CD4+ or CD8+ T cells sorted from blood, collected in a trial of the OX40 agonist ivuxolimab. Written as DNA, the CDR3 is TGTGCCAGCAGCCAAGGCCTAGCGGGGAGCACAGATACGCAGTATTTT. Amino acid sequence: CASSQGLAGSTDTQYF.